This paragraph reports one T cell receptor (beta chain). The sample originates from a study of CD8+CD57+ T cells in acquired aplastic anemia. Study in general: Sorted CD4+ and CD8+ cell DNA averaged roughly 3.2 ug.

TCR beta VDJ and CDR3 profiles were obtained from a genomic DNA template. Using its own MiXCR run on the reads, TCRdb lists one record per CDR3 protein. The data show about 190,000 distinct CDR3 sequences, 64% seen once. This CDR3 has 15 residues. V lost 0 bases to trimming and J lost 5 bases, with 13 bases between them. CDR1 and CDR2 from the germline V gene are SGDLS and YYNGEE. Sequenced input: sorted CD4+, CD8+, or CD8+CD57+ T cells (not recorded which) from PBMCs. The genes are TRBV9 and TRBJ2-3, with D perhaps matching TRBD1 (5 bases). This receptor was taken from a human donor with severe aplastic anemia or a healthy control (not recorded which). CDR3: CASSVDEGAIDTQYF. CDR3 in DNA: TGTGCCAGCAGCGTAGATGAAGGGGCGATAGATACGCAGTATTTT.